A single sample is the source of the 14 T cell receptor beta chains below, sequenced in a study of blood T cell repertoires in COVID-19. This table comes from immunoSEQ multiplex PCR, and its TCRdb copy is limited to in-frame clones, with some not included. The data contain tens of thousands of clones, around 80% of them singletons. Input material: peripheral blood. The receptors originated from a human donor in a cohort sampled during active COVID-19.

The gene calls are TRBV4-1 and TRBJ1-2; 8 nucleotides line up with TRBD1. This CDR3 has 17 amino acids. With 2 bases clipped from V and 8 bases from J, the junction kept 16 bases outside the gene matches. The germline gives CDR1 MGHRA, CDR2 YSYEKL. The CDR3 loop is CASSQFSLGQGRDGYTF. The CDR3, as DNA: TGCGCCAGCAGCCAATTTTCACTTGGACAGGGCAGGGACGGCTACACCTTC.

The sample holds one count of this clone. The chain carries TRBV28 and TRBJ1-3; 7 positions match TRBD1. Trimming took 6 bases from V and 3 from J; bases not matched to a gene: 11. This CDR3 spans 16 amino acids. The germline V gene encodes CDR1 MDHEN and CDR2 SYDVKM. CDR3 nucleotide sequence: TGTGCCAGCAGCACCTTTCCAGGGGGGTTTGGAAACACCATATATTTT. Amino acids: CASSTFPGGFGNTIYF.

V is TRBV3-1 (or the pseudogene TRBV3-2) and J is TRBJ2-1, with 7 bases identical to TRBD2. Germline V gene data show CDR1 as LGHDT and CDR2 as YNNKEL (reference sequence). CDR3 length equals 11 residues. V shed 10 bases and J 10 bases; nucleotides not matched to a gene: 7. The CDR3 protein is CATNRAGEQFF. The CDR3, as DNA: TGTGCCACCAACCGAGCGGGGGAGCAGTTCTTC.

The chain carries TRBV5-5 and TRBJ1-2; 9 nucleotides agree with TRBD1. CDR1 and CDR2 from the germline V gene are SGHKS and YYEKEE (reference sequence). The CDR3 sequence is 17 residues long. The trim removed 1 base at V and 0 bases at J, leaving 7 bases unmatched. CDR3 protein: CASSLRGTGTTNYGYTF. For the CDR3, the DNA is TGTGCCAGCAGCTTGCGTGGGACAGGGACTACTAACTATGGCTACACCTTC.

V usage is TRBV24-1 and J usage is TRBJ2-3; D may be TRBD2 (5 bases). The V gene lost 0 bases and the J gene lost 6 bases, with 6 bases spanning the gap. This CDR3 comprises 13 residues. Germline CDR1 reads KGHDR; CDR2 reads SFDVKD. CDR3 sequence (DNA): TGTGCCACCAGTGATTTGGGCGGGGATACGCAGTATTTT. Translation gives CATSDLGGDTQYF.

This rearrangement joins TRBV24-1 to TRBJ2-1, with TRBD2 matching over 9 bases. Trimming removed 2 bases from V and 4 bases from J; junction bases left unmatched: 2. The CDR3 totals 15 residues. Germline V gene data show CDR1 as KGHDR and CDR2 as SFDVKD. The CDR3 is CATSDSLAGYNEQFF. CDR3 bases: TGTGCCACCAGTGATTCTCTAGCGGGGTACAATGAGCAGTTCTTC.

This clone has more than one count but fewer than ten. V usage is TRBV2 and J usage is TRBJ2-1, with D possibly TRBD2 on 6 matching bases. The V end lost 4 bases, the J end lost 4 bases, and 14 bases lay between the germline ends. The germline CDR1 and CDR2 sequences are SNHLY and FYNNEI. There are 15 residues in the CDR3. The DNA of the CDR3 is TGTGCCAGCAGTGGCGCGGGGACGGTTTACAATGAGCAGTTCTTC. As protein: CASSGAGTVYNEQFF.

The J gene is TRBJ2-7, the V gene TRBV4-2; 11 bases agree with TRBD1. Germline V gene data show CDR1 as LGHNA and CDR2 as YNFKEQ. With V trimmed by 3 bases and J by 4 bases, 8 bases remained unmatched. The CDR3 has 16 residues. The CDR3 here is CASSHGQGAAPYEQYF. The CDR3 DNA sequence: TGTGCCAGCAGCCATGGACAGGGGGCTGCCCCGTACGAGCAGTACTTC.

On this clone itself: Other DNA sequences in the same sample also yield this CDR3. This chain connects TRBV6-5 to TRBJ2-7, with TRBD1 as a possible D gene (6 bases). The germline gives CDR1 MNHEY, CDR2 SVGAGI. The ends were cut back, 0 bases at V and 0 bases at J, with 9 bases in the middle. The CDR3 is made up of 15 amino acids. The CDR3 DNA is TGTGCCAGCAGTTACTCCAGGGGAAGCTCCTACGAGCAGTACTTC. Translation: CASSYSRGSSYEQYF.

This chain joins TRBV3-1 (or the pseudogene TRBV3-2) and TRBJ1-3; D unresolved. This CDR3 has 17 amino acids. Per germline, CDR1 LGHDT and CDR2 YNNKEL (reference sequence). Trimming took 4 bases from V and 1 from J, leaving 17 bases between them. The CDR3 is CASSLRPSGISGNTIYF. CDR3 sequence (DNA): TGTGCCAGCAGCCTACGACCTTCGGGGATTTCTGGAAACACCATATATTTT.

The rearrangement joins TRBV5-1 to TRBJ1-2; weak D call: TRBD1 (5 bases). Trimming shortened V by 4 bases and J by 6 bases, and 19 bases separated the two germline ends. The CDR3 is 15 residues long. Germline V gene lookup returns CDR1 SGHRS and CDR2 YFSETQ. The chain's CDR3 is CASSMHLGGADGYTF. The DNA of the CDR3 is TGCGCCAGCAGCATGCACCTAGGTGGGGCCGATGGCTACACCTTC.

The rearrangement uses TRBV18 and TRBJ2-7; maybe TRBD1 (5 bases). V lost 2 bases and J 6 bases, leaving 23 bases between the germline ends. In germline, CDR1 is KGHSH, CDR2 LQKENI. CDR3 length: 17 amino acids. CDR3 nucleotide sequence: TGTGCCAGCTCACCAATGCTATTCGGCACAGGAACGGGCGAGCAGTACTTC. This gives the protein CASSPMLFGTGTGEQYF.

The CDR3 sequence is CASSLAIRGAVGEQYF. CDR3 coding DNA: TGCGCCAGCAGCTTGGCCATCAGGGGGGCCGTAGGCGAGCAGTACTTC. V and J are TRBV5-1 and TRBJ2-7, with D possibly being TRBD1 (7 bases). The V end was cut by 0 bases, the J end by 6 bases, with 19 bases between. Looked up from germline, CDR1 is SGHRS and CDR2 is YFSETQ. The CDR3 consists of 16 residues.

The chain joins TRBV6-6 to TRBJ1-1; a possible D gene is TRBD1 (6 bases). Per the germline V gene, CDR1 is MNHNY and CDR2 is SVGAGI (reference sequence). The germline V and J ends were trimmed by 2 bases and 3 bases, with 16 bases remaining between them. The CDR3 has 16 residues. For the CDR3, the DNA is TGTGCCAGCAGTTACCTCCTAAGGGGGAAAGACACTGAAGCTTTCTTT. Translating it yields CASSYLLRGKDTEAFF.